This T cell receptor beta chain emerged from a study of shared clonotypes between healthy human individuals. Whole-study context: CD4 naive and CD4 memory each took three plates per donor, while CD8 naive took two and CD8 memory one.

Concerning this clone itself: The antigen is undetermined.

Each subset's genomic DNA was split evenly across several immunoSEQ plates. The method was immunoSEQ multiplex PCR; TCRdb's version includes in-frame clones alone and lacks a portion of them. Here the sample spans about 1,500,000 clones, over 95% being singletons. The V gene's germline CDR1 is SGHRS and CDR2 YFSETQ. The CDR3 runs 17 residues. Trimming cost V 5 bases and J 3 bases; bases outside gene matches: 7. General study results and limits: Investigators expected sequencing depth to affect clonotype sharing among donors. Represented genetic and exposure-history diversity was restricted by having few donors.

The V and J genes are TRBV5-1 and TRBJ2-1; 14 bases line up with TRBD2. The TCR originated in a man aged 25-45 years in good health. Sample: naive CD4+ T cells sorted from blood. Subset of the sample: CD45RA+ positively selected. The CDR3 DNA follows: TGCGCCAGCAGTTACGGACTAGCGGGAGGACTCTACAATGAGCAGTTCTTC. It translates to CASSYGLAGGLYNEQFF.